This T cell receptor (beta chain) is from a study of Ad26.COV2.S vaccination and SARS-CoV-2 variants. The treatment is: approximately 18 received Ad26.COV2.S at low or high dose, single or two shots; about 5 received placebo; per-sample allocation not given. Each sample was drawn 63 days after the first injection (of vaccine or placebo). The V end lost 0 bases, the J end lost 6 bases, and 5 bases lay between the germline ends. Germline V gene lookup returns CDR1 LGHNA and CDR2 YSLEER. The CDR3 extends over 12 amino acids. Assay: immunoSEQ multiplex PCR; the TCRdb copy retains only in-frame clones and omits some. This sample has 360,000 or so clones; around nine tenths occur once, and the top ten carry about 3.4%.

The chain employs TRBV4-3 and TRBJ1-1, with D unresolved. Specimen: peripheral blood, collected in a trial of Ad26.COV2.S vaccine versus placebo. This clonotype originated in a person aged 18-60 years who received the Ad26.COV2.S COVID-19 vaccine or a placebo. The DNA for the CDR3 is TGCGCCAGCAGCCAAGATCGAGCTGAAGCTTTCTTT. Its translation: CASSQDRAEAFF.